A selection of T cell receptor beta chains follows, all from one sample in a study of early T cells in non-severe SARS-CoV-2 infection. TCRdb reanalysed the 5' RACE reads using MiXCR and keeps one entry per CDR3 protein. The sample lists about 26,000 distinct CDR3 sequences; about 4% were seen once. The sequenced sample was whole blood. These receptors were collected from an adult who was a healthcare worker with PCR-confirmed SARS-CoV-2 infection or an uninfected control (not recorded which). Both conserved end residues are part of each CDR3. D genes are given only for firm matches. Size values are once, few and many counts, or a class for expanded clones, and some rows have none.

abundance	v_gene	d_gene	j_gene	CDR3aa	CDR3nt
many	TRBV20-1	.	TRBJ1-2	CSAVSGDLSVYGYTF	TGCAGTGCTGTCTCAGGGGACCTCTCTGTCTATGGCTACACCTTC
many	TRBV10-3	.	TRBJ2-7	CAISESSDSYEQYF	TGTGCCATCAGTGAGAGCAGTGACTCCTACGAGCAGTACTTC
.	TRBV19	TRBD2	TRBJ2-3	CASSGGASPATSDTQYF	TGTGCCAGTAGCGGGGGGGCAAGCCCTGCTACTTCAGATACGCAGTATTTT
many	TRBV6-2/TRBV6-3	TRBD1	TRBJ2-1	CASSDRGSSYNEQFF	TGTGCCAGCAGTGACAGGGGGAGCTCCTACAATGAGCAGTTCTTC
many	TRBV18	TRBD2	TRBJ2-1	CASSPRAGTRGTNEQFF	TGTGCCAGCTCACCACGGGCCGGGACTAGGGGGACCAATGAGCAGTTCTTC
many	TRBV20-1	TRBD2	TRBJ2-7	CSARGAGGPDEQYF	TGCAGTGCTAGGGGAGCGGGAGGGCCCGACGAGCAGTACTTC
few	TRBV5-6	.	TRBJ1-1	CASSYSSTELNTEAFF	TGTGCCAGCAGTTATTCGTCCACAGAGTTAAACACTGAAGCTTTCTTT
many	TRBV3-1	.	TRBJ1-2	CASSLQAAHPYGYTF	TGTGCCAGCAGCCTCCAAGCAGCACATCCTTATGGCTACACCTTC
many	TRBV7-8	.	TRBJ2-1	CASSRTRVGYNEQFF	TGTGCCAGCAGCCGGACCCGAGTTGGTTACAATGAGCAGTTCTTC
many	TRBV6-5	.	TRBJ1-2	CASSYSQGGYTF	TGTGCCAGCAGTTACTCACAGGGAGGCTACACCTTC
few	TRBV6-6	.	TRBJ2-7	CASNSKNSYEQYF	TGTGCCAGCAACAGCAAAAACTCCTACGAGCAGTACTTC